The clone carrying this T cell receptor (beta chain) was recorded only once. This sample stems from a study of shared clonotypes between healthy human individuals. Assay: immunoSEQ multiplex PCR; the TCRdb copy retains only in-frame clones and omits some. The sample has roughly 1.5 million clones, nearly 99% seen once. The CDR3 runs to 15 residues. Germline CDR1 is SGHRS and CDR2 is YFSETQ. Trimming shortened V by 0 bases and J by 1 base, and 8 bases separated the two germline ends. The sequencing sample was made of naive CD4+ T cells sorted from blood. The sample's subset: CD45RA+ positively selected. The genes are TRBV5-1 and TRBJ2-4; D uncertain. The clonotype originates from a man aged 25-40 years in good health. As DNA, the CDR3 is TGCGCCAGCAGCTTGGACCGGACGGCCAAAAACATTCAGTACTTC. Amino acid sequence: CASSLDRTAKNIQYF.